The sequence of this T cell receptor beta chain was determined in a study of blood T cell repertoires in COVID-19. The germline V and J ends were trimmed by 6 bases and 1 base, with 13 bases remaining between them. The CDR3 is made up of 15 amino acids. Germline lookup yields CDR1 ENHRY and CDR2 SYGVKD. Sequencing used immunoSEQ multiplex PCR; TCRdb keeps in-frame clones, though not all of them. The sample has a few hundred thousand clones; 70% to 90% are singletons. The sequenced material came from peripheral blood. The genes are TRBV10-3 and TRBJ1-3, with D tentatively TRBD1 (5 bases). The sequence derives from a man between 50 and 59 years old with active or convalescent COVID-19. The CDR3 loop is CAIRDTSRSGNTIYF. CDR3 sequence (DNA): TGTGCCATCAGGGACACCTCCAGGTCTGGAAACACCATATATTTT.